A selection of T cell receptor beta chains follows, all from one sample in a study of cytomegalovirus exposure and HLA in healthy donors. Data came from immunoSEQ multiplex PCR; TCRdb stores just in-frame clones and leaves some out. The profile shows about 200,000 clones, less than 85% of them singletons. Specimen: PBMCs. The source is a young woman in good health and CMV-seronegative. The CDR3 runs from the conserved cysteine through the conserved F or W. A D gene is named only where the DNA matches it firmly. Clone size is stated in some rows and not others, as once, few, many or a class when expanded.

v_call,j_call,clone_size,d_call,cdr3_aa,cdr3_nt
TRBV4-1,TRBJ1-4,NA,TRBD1,CASSQGQGAREKLFF,TGCGCCAGCAGCCAAGGACAGGGGGCAAGGGAAAAACTGTTTTTT
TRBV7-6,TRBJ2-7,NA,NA,CASRARRESYEQYF,TGTGCCAGTCGGGCCCGACGGGAGAGCTACGAGCAGTACTTC
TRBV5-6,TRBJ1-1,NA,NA,CASSSSPGHLVEAFF,TGTGCCAGCAGCTCAAGCCCGGGACACCTAGTAGAAGCTTTCTTT
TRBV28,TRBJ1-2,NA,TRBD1,CASSSLQGVHYGYTF,TGTGCCAGCAGTAGTCTACAGGGGGTCCACTATGGCTACACCTTC
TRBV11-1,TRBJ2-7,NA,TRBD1,CASRGQGSYEQYF,TGTGCCAGCAGAGGACAGGGCTCCTACGAGCAGTACTTC
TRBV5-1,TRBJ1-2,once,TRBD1,CASSLAQGGDGYTF,TGCGCCAGCAGCTTGGCCCAGGGGGGCGATGGCTACACCTTC
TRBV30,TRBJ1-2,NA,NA,CAWGGLKGRDGYTF,TGTGCCTGGGGGGGCCTCAAGGGTCGTGATGGCTACACCTTC
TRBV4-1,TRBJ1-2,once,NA,CASSPTGLANYGYTF,TGCGCCAGCAGCCCGACGGGCCTCGCTAACTATGGCTACACCTTC
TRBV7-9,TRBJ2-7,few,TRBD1,CASSYGTGGSEQYF,TGTGCCAGCAGCTACGGGACAGGGGGCAGCGAGCAGTACTTC
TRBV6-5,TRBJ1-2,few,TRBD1,CASSYSRGHGYTF,TGTGCCAGCAGTTACTCCAGGGGGCACGGCTACACCTTC
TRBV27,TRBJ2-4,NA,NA,CASSPQNTWGNIQYF,TGTGCCAGCAGTCCCCAAAATACCTGGGGAAACATTCAGTACTTC
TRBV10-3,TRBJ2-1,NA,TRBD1,CAISESKGARFNEQFF,TGTGCCATCAGTGAGTCGAAGGGGGCGCGATTCAATGAGCAGTTCTTC
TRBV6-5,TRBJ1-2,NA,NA,CASSGTGFYGYTF,TGTGCCAGCAGTGGCACAGGGTTCTATGGCTACACCTTC
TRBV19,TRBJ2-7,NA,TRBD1,CASSTGDSRFYEQYF,TGTGCCAGTAGCACAGGGGACAGCCGCTTCTACGAGCAGTACTTC
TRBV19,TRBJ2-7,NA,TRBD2,CASSISASGAYEQYF,TGTGCCAGTAGTATTTCGGCTAGCGGAGCCTACGAGCAGTACTTC
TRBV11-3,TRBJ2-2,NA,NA,CASSFTGTNTGELFF,TGTGCCAGCAGCTTTACCGGGACAAACACCGGGGAGCTGTTTTTT
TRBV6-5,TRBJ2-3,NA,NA,CASATGRTDTQYF,TGTGCCAGCGCCACAGGGCGCACAGATACGCAGTATTTT
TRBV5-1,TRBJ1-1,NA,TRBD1,CASSFGTGGNTEAFF,TGCGCCAGCAGCTTCGGGACAGGGGGGAACACTGAAGCTTTCTTT
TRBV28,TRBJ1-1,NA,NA,CASSLSRDEAFF,TGTGCCAGCAGTTTAAGTAGGGATGAAGCTTTCTTT
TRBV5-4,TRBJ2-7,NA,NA,CASSPPGRANEQYF,TGTGCCAGCAGCCCCCCTGGCAGGGCCAACGAGCAGTACTTC
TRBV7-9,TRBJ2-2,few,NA,CASSLFLWGPKGHTGELFF,TGTGCCAGCAGCTTATTCTTGTGGGGGCCAAAGGGGCACACCGGGGAGCTGTTTTTT
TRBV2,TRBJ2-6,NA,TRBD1,CASSRKQGPGANVLTF,TGTGCCAGCAGCCGAAAACAGGGGCCTGGGGCCAACGTCCTGACTTTC
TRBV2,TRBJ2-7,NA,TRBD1,CASSEGRGSSYEQYF,TGTGCCAGCAGTGAAGGCAGGGGGAGCTCCTACGAGCAGTACTTC
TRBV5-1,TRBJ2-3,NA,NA,CASSSTPGTQYF,TGCGCCAGCAGCTCCACCCCCGGTACGCAGTATTTT
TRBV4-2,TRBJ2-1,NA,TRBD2,CASSQEPGLVYNEQFF,TGTGCCAGCAGCCAGGAACCGGGACTAGTCTACAATGAGCAGTTCTTC
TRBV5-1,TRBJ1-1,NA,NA,CASSPSRVQGAFF,TGCGCCAGCAGCCCCAGTAGGGTCCAGGGGGCTTTCTTT
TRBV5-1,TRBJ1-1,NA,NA,CASSSTGHGGDEAFF,TGCGCCAGCAGCTCTACGGGACACGGAGGGGATGAAGCTTTCTTT
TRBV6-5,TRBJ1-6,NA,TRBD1,CASSRRDRGNSPLHF,TGTGCCAGCAGTAGAAGGGACAGGGGCAATTCACCCCTCCACTTT
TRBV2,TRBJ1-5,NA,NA,CASSYQGSNQPQHF,TGTGCCAGCAGTTATCAAGGAAGCAATCAGCCCCAGCATTTT
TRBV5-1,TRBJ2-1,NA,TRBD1,CASSFSLTSDRFYNEQFF,TGCGCCAGCAGCTTTTCTTTAACCTCGGACAGGTTCTACAATGAGCAGTTCTTC
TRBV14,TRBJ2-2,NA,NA,CASSPGHGGELFF,TGTGCCAGCAGCCCCGGGCACGGCGGGGAGCTGTTTTTT
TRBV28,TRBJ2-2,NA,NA,CASSLWGGTANTGELFF,TGTGCCAGCAGTTTATGGGGCGGAACGGCTAACACCGGGGAGCTGTTTTTT